The rows below give T cell receptor beta chains drawn from one sample of a study of long-term antiretroviral therapy in people with HIV. Measured with immunoSEQ multiplex PCR; TCRdb has only the in-frame clones, and not every one. The sample holds tens of thousands of clones, 65% to 90% seen once. The sequencing here drew on unsorted PBMCs, taken 3 years after starting antiretroviral therapy. All receptors come from a man aged 50 to 59 with HIV. CDR3s include the opening cysteine and the closing phenylalanine or tryptophan. The D gene is left open where the match is weak. Clone size, where shown, is once, few, many, or a class for clones that have expanded.

D	J	size	V	DNA	CDR3
NA	TRBJ2-7	NA	TRBV28	TGTGCCAGCAGTTTAAGAGGGCCCATCTACGAGCAGTACTTC	CASSLRGPIYEQYF
NA	TRBJ2-7	NA	TRBV30	TGTGCCTGGAGTCGAAGGGGCGAGCAGTACTTC	CAWSRRGEQYF
TRBD1	TRBJ1-2	few	TRBV9	TGTGCCAGCAGCGTAAACAGGGGGCGAATAACCTTC	CASSVNRGRITF
NA	TRBJ1-1	NA	TRBV2	TGTGCCAGCAAGAACAGAGTGGATGAAGCTTTCTTT	CASKNRVDEAFF
NA	TRBJ2-1	NA	TRBV7-7	TGTGCTAGCAGCTTAGGCCAGGGGAATGAGCAGTTCTTC	CASSLGQGNEQFF
TRBD1	TRBJ2-7	NA	TRBV18	TGTGCCAGCTCGCCCGGGACAGGGGCCTACGAGCAGTACTTC	CASSPGTGAYEQYF
NA	TRBJ1-6	once	TRBV11-2	TGTGCCAGCAGCCGGTCTTGGGGGCGAACCAATTCACCCCTCCACTTT	CASSRSWGRTNSPLHF
NA	TRBJ1-2	once	TRBV18	TGTGCCAGCTCACCAACTCTGGACCGTGGCTACACCTTC	CASSPTLDRGYTF
TRBD2	TRBJ2-3	NA	TRBV28	TGTGCCAGCGGGTTAGCGGGAGTTTTCACAGATACGCAGTATTTT	CASGLAGVFTDTQYF
TRBD1	TRBJ2-4	NA	TRBV4-3	TGCGCCAGCAGCCAAGATCTAACAGGGGCAGCCAAAAACATTCAGTACTTC	CASSQDLTGAAKNIQYF
NA	TRBJ2-2	NA	TRBV10-3	TGTGCCATCAGTGAGTCGGATGCAGGCGTCACCGGGGAGCTGTTTTTT	CAISESDAGVTGELFF
NA	TRBJ2-1	NA	TRBV7-2	TGTGCCAGCAGCCAAGAGGGAAAGTGGAATGAGCAGTTCTTC	CASSQEGKWNEQFF
NA	TRBJ1-5	NA	TRBV27	TGTGCCAGCAGATCGGGCCTAATTAGCAATCAGCCCCAGCATTTT	CASRSGLISNQPQHF
NA	TRBJ1-3	NA	TRBV7-8	TGTGCCAGCAGCTTAAATAGGCTCTCTGGAAACACCATATATTTT	CASSLNRLSGNTIYF
TRBD1	TRBJ2-5	NA	TRBV27	TGTGCCAGCAGCAGGGGACAGGGGGGGGAGACCCAGTACTTC	CASSRGQGGETQYF
NA	TRBJ2-2	NA	TRBV11-3	TGTGCCAGCAGCTTAGACCTCCAAATGGCCGGGGAGCTGTTTTTT	CASSLDLQMAGELFF
NA	TRBJ1-5	NA	TRBV6-1	TGTGCCAGCAGTGAAGCATCCCTCAATCAGCCCCAGCATTTT	CASSEASLNQPQHF
NA	TRBJ1-2	NA	TRBV7-8	TGTGCCAGCAGCTTAGGGGGAGGGGATGGCTACACCTTC	CASSLGGGDGYTF
TRBD1	TRBJ2-7	few	TRBV11-2	TGTGCCAGCAGCACGGACAGGGGCTACGAGCAGTACTTC	CASSTDRGYEQYF
TRBD1	TRBJ1-1	NA	TRBV4-1	TGCGCCAGCAGCCACATCCCTGGACAGGGCACCACTGAAGCTTTCTTT	CASSHIPGQGTTEAFF
TRBD2	TRBJ2-7	NA	TRBV6-6	TGTGCCAGCAGTTACGACGGGGGGAAATACCACGAGCAGTACTTC	CASSYDGGKYHEQYF
NA	TRBJ1-1	NA	TRBV18	TGTGCCAGCTCACATAGGGATACAGCGCTGAACACTGAAGCTTTCTTT	CASSHRDTALNTEAFF
NA	TRBJ2-7	NA	TRBV4-1	TGCGCCAGCAGCCAAGTGGCAGGGGAGGGTTACGAGCAGTACTTC	CASSQVAGEGYEQYF
NA	TRBJ1-1	NA	TRBV6-1	TGTGCCAGCAGTGTAGGGGGGATTCTGAACACTGAAGCTTTCTTT	CASSVGGILNTEAFF
NA	TRBJ2-1	NA	TRBV27	TGTGCCAGCAGTTTTGCTGGGGCGTCCTACAATGAGCAGTTCTTC	CASSFAGASYNEQFF
NA	TRBJ2-7	NA	TRBV9	TGTGCCAGCAGCCCTGCCCGGGACACTTACGAGCAGTACTTC	CASSPARDTYEQYF
NA	TRBJ2-1	NA	TRBV4-1	TGCGCCAGCAGCCAAGAACTGGACGAGCAGTTCTTC	CASSQELDEQFF
TRBD1	TRBJ1-1	NA	TRBV2	TGTGCCAGCAGCGACAGGGGACCCTACACTGAAGCTTTCTTT	CASSDRGPYTEAFF
NA	TRBJ2-7	few	TRBV7-2	TGTGCCAGCAGCTTAGTCGTCGGGGGCAGGGACGAGCAGTACTTC	CASSLVVGGRDEQYF
NA	TRBJ1-5	few	TRBV6-1	TGTGCCAGCAGTGAAGGGTTGAATCAGCCCCAGCATTTT	CASSEGLNQPQHF
TRBD2	TRBJ2-5	NA	TRBV5-6	TGTGCCAGCAGCTTGGCCACTCCTAGCGGAGACGGGGAGACCCAGTACTTC	CASSLATPSGDGETQYF
NA	TRBJ2-3	NA	TRBV11-2	TGTGCCAGCAGCTCACCCCATCTTGATACGCAGTATTTT	CASSSPHLDTQYF
TRBD1	TRBJ1-5	NA	TRBV28	TGTGCCAGCAGACAGTTTTTTGGGACAGGGTATCAGCCCCAGCATTTT	CASRQFFGTGYQPQHF
NA	TRBJ2-7	few	TRBV27	TGTGCCAGCAGTCCTGAACGGAGTTCCTACGAGCAGTACTTC	CASSPERSSYEQYF
TRBD2	TRBJ2-3	few	TRBV27	TGTGCCAGCAGTCCCAAAGCCCTAGCGGGAGGGCCGAGGTCGCAGTATTTT	CASSPKALAGGPRSQYF
NA	TRBJ1-1	once	TRBV30	TGTGCCTGGAGCCCCGGGGTTCGCACTGAAGCTTTCTTT	CAWSPGVRTEAFF
NA	TRBJ2-7	NA	TRBV7-9	TGTGCCAGCAGCTCCGGACTCTCCTACGAGCAGTACTTC	CASSSGLSYEQYF
NA	TRBJ1-1	NA	TRBV30	TGTGCCTGGAACAGGGAGGGAATGAACGCTGAAGCTTTCTTT	CAWNREGMNAEAFF
TRBD1	TRBJ1-6	NA	TRBV5-1	TGCGCCAGCAGTCAAACAGGGGGCGAATCACCCCTCCACTTT	CASSQTGGESPLHF
NA	TRBJ1-2	NA	TRBV5-5	TGTGCCAGCAGCTTGACATTATCAGGGTTATATGGCTACACCTTC	CASSLTLSGLYGYTF
TRBD2	TRBJ2-1	NA	TRBV28	TGTGCCAGCAGTTCGGAGAGCGGGAGTTCCTACAATGAGCAGTTCTTC	CASSSESGSSYNEQFF
NA	TRBJ1-1	few	TRBV5-1	TGCGCCAGCAGCTTGTTAGGGAGCGGGACTGAAGCTTTCTTT	CASSLLGSGTEAFF
NA	TRBJ2-3	NA	TRBV28	TGTGCCACCTTAGGAGAAGGCACAGATACGCAGTATTTT	CATLGEGTDTQYF
TRBD2	TRBJ2-1	NA	TRBV7-6	TGTGCCAGCAGCTTCGGACTAGCGGTAAATGAGCAGTTCTTC	CASSFGLAVNEQFF
TRBD1	TRBJ1-2	few	TRBV14	TGTGCCAGCAGCCTTGACAGGGGGCGGTACACCTTC	CASSLDRGRYTF
TRBD1	TRBJ1-1	NA	TRBV30	TGTGCCTGGAGTGTAGACGGGGCGCCTTCTCCGGGACAGAGATACATGAACACTGAAGCTTTCTTT	CAWSVDGAPSPGQRYMNTEAFF
TRBD2	TRBJ2-2	NA	TRBV29-1	TGCAGCGTTGAAGAACTAGCGGGAGTTTCGGGGGAGCTGTTTTTT	CSVEELAGVSGELFF
NA	TRBJ1-2	NA	TRBV30	TGTGCCTGGAGAGGTGGCAGATTATACTATGGCTACACCTTC	CAWRGGRLYYGYTF
NA	TRBJ1-2	NA	TRBV14	TGTGCCAGCAGCCACAACCTTGGGAGGAGGATCGGCTACACCTTC	CASSHNLGRRIGYTF
NA	TRBJ2-1	NA	TRBV28	TGTGCCAGCAGTTTATTAACCGGGAGAGACTACAATGAGCAGTTCTTC	CASSLLTGRDYNEQFF
TRBD1	TRBJ2-7	NA	TRBV5-1	TGCGCCAGCAGCTTGAACGGACAGGGGCGCAACGAGCAGTACTTC	CASSLNGQGRNEQYF
NA	TRBJ2-5	NA	TRBV4-1	TGCGCCAGCAGCCCAGCCCCCGGGGCGGAGGGAGAGACCCAGTACTTC	CASSPAPGAEGETQYF